The rows below give T cell receptor beta chains drawn from one sample of a study of shared clonotypes between healthy human individuals. Here immunoSEQ multiplex PCR was the method, and the copy in TCRdb shows in-frame clones only, minus some. The sample consists of 2 million to 3 million clones, over 85% of them appearing once. The sequenced material came from naive CD4+ T cells from PBMCs. These receptors all stem from a man younger than 35 in good health. Some clones in this sample may be carry-over from other donors' samples. Each CDR3 is given with its conserved first and last residue. The order of the fields is D gene, CDR3 length, J gene, V gene, clone size, CDR3 DNA, CDR3 protein. The D gene is left open where the match is weak. Clone size is shown for a subset of rows, as once, few, many or a class of expanded clone.

D gene: TRBD1
CDR3 length: 17
J gene: TRBJ2-1
V gene: TRBV5-4
clone size: .
CDR3 DNA: TGTGCCAGCAGCCCCCGGGGCCGGGACAGGGGCTACAATGAGCAGTTCTTC
CDR3 protein: CASSPRGRDRGYNEQFF

D gene: .
CDR3 length: 14
J gene: TRBJ2-5
V gene: TRBV7-9
clone size: .
CDR3 DNA: TGTGCCAGCAGCGCAGACGACCCTGCGCGGACCCAGTACTTC
CDR3 protein: CASSADDPARTQYF

D gene: .
CDR3 length: 15
J gene: TRBJ1-2
V gene: TRBV5-6
clone size: .
CDR3 DNA: TGTGCCAGCAGCTTGGTTGGGGATACTAACTATGGCTACACCTTC
CDR3 protein: CASSLVGDTNYGYTF

D gene: .
CDR3 length: 15
J gene: TRBJ1-2
V gene: TRBV19
clone size: .
CDR3 DNA: TGTGCCAGTACGGACCAGCCTCGGGTCGGCTATGGCTACACCTTC
CDR3 protein: CASTDQPRVGYGYTF

D gene: .
CDR3 length: 10
J gene: TRBJ2-7
V gene: TRBV7-9
clone size: few
CDR3 DNA: TGTGCCAGCAGTGAGGGACAGCAGTACTTC
CDR3 protein: CASSEGQQYF

D gene: TRBD2
CDR3 length: 15
J gene: TRBJ2-3
V gene: TRBV7-3
clone size: .
CDR3 DNA: TGTGCCAGCAGCTTAGGGGGACTAGCGACAGATACGCAGTATTTT
CDR3 protein: CASSLGGLATDTQYF

D gene: TRBD1
CDR3 length: 13
J gene: TRBJ2-7
V gene: TRBV7-3
clone size: .
CDR3 DNA: TGTGCCAGCAGCATGGGACAGGGCTACGAGCAGTACTTC
CDR3 protein: CASSMGQGYEQYF

D gene: .
CDR3 length: 13
J gene: TRBJ1-4
V gene: TRBV7-2
clone size: .
CDR3 DNA: TGTGCCAGCGGCGGGTCAACTAATGAAAAACTGTTTTTT
CDR3 protein: CASGGSTNEKLFF

D gene: .
CDR3 length: 14
J gene: TRBJ2-7
V gene: TRBV27
clone size: .
CDR3 DNA: TGTGCCAGCAGCCGCGGGACAGCTACCTACGAGCAGTACTTC
CDR3 protein: CASSRGTATYEQYF

D gene: .
CDR3 length: 12
J gene: TRBJ1-1
V gene: TRBV2
clone size: .
CDR3 DNA: TGTGCCAGCGGATGGACGAACACTGAAGCTTTCTTT
CDR3 protein: CASGWTNTEAFF

D gene: .
CDR3 length: 17
J gene: TRBJ2-3
V gene: TRBV23-1
clone size: .
CDR3 DNA: TGCGCCAGCAGTCACCCCCCCTTCGAGCGCGGCACAGATACGCAGTATTTT
CDR3 protein: CASSHPPFERGTDTQYF

D gene: .
CDR3 length: 15
J gene: TRBJ1-5
V gene: TRBV9
clone size: .
CDR3 DNA: TGTGCCAGCAGCGTAGCAGGGAACCCTGGTCAGCCCCAGCATTTT
CDR3 protein: CASSVAGNPGQPQHF

D gene: TRBD1
CDR3 length: 14
J gene: TRBJ2-1
V gene: TRBV18
clone size: .
CDR3 DNA: TGTGCCAGCTCACCGGGACAGGGGGCTCGGGAGCAGTTCTTC
CDR3 protein: CASSPGQGAREQFF

D gene: TRBD1
CDR3 length: 13
J gene: TRBJ2-1
V gene: TRBV15
clone size: .
CDR3 DNA: TGTGCCACCAGCGGCCAGGGGGCGGATGAGCAGTTCTTC
CDR3 protein: CATSGQGADEQFF

D gene: .
CDR3 length: 16
J gene: TRBJ2-2
V gene: TRBV5-1
clone size: .
CDR3 DNA: TGCGCCAGCAGCTTGGAGGCGCCTAGCGTCTCCGGGGAGCTGTTTTTT
CDR3 protein: CASSLEAPSVSGELFF

D gene: .
CDR3 length: 15
J gene: TRBJ2-3
V gene: TRBV7-2
clone size: .
CDR3 DNA: TGTGCCAGCAGCCAAAGCCCGTTGGGCACAGATACGCAGTATTTT
CDR3 protein: CASSQSPLGTDTQYF

D gene: .
CDR3 length: 14
J gene: TRBJ2-7
V gene: TRBV28
clone size: .
CDR3 DNA: TGTGCCAGCAGTTTAAGCAGGGGCCCCTACGAGCAGTACTTC
CDR3 protein: CASSLSRGPYEQYF

D gene: .
CDR3 length: 14
J gene: TRBJ1-5
V gene: TRBV7-9
clone size: .
CDR3 DNA: TGTGCCAGCACGGATCACCGCAGGAATCAGCCCCAGCATTTT
CDR3 protein: CASTDHRRNQPQHF

D gene: .
CDR3 length: 15
J gene: TRBJ2-6
V gene: TRBV10-3
clone size: once
CDR3 DNA: TGTGCCATCAAGGCCGGTTACTCTGGGGCCAACGTCCTGACTTTC
CDR3 protein: CAIKAGYSGANVLTF

D gene: .
CDR3 length: 15
J gene: TRBJ2-7
V gene: TRBV5-1
clone size: .
CDR3 DNA: TGCGCCAGCAGCCCCTCGACAGGTTTCGCCTACGAGCAGTACTTC
CDR3 protein: CASSPSTGFAYEQYF

D gene: TRBD2
CDR3 length: 18
J gene: TRBJ2-7
V gene: TRBV27
clone size: .
CDR3 DNA: TGTGCCAGCACCATGTCCGGCTCTAGCGGGTCGGGGGCCTACGAGCAGTACTTC
CDR3 protein: CASTMSGSSGSGAYEQYF

D gene: TRBD2
CDR3 length: 18
J gene: TRBJ2-5
V gene: TRBV5-1
clone size: .
CDR3 DNA: TGCGCCAGCAGCTTCGGCCGGCTAGCGGGAGCTACACAAGAGACCCAGTACTTC
CDR3 protein: CASSFGRLAGATQETQYF

D gene: TRBD2
CDR3 length: 18
J gene: TRBJ2-3
V gene: TRBV7-9
clone size: .
CDR3 DNA: TGTGCCAGCAGCTCCGGGGGGGGAACAGCGATAGCCACAGATACGCAGTATTTT
CDR3 protein: CASSSGGGTAIATDTQYF

D gene: TRBD2
CDR3 length: 17
J gene: TRBJ2-3
V gene: TRBV7-2
clone size: .
CDR3 DNA: TGTGCCAGCAGCTTAGTTCGGAGCGGGGGTCTGAGAGATACGCAGTATTTT
CDR3 protein: CASSLVRSGGLRDTQYF

D gene: TRBD2
CDR3 length: 19
J gene: TRBJ2-3
V gene: TRBV7-3
clone size: .
CDR3 DNA: TGTGCCAGCAGCCGCTCGGGAAGCGGGAGGGCCACTGGCACAGATACGCAGTATTTT
CDR3 protein: CASSRSGSGRATGTDTQYF

D gene: TRBD2
CDR3 length: 19
J gene: TRBJ2-2
V gene: TRBV5-1
clone size: .
CDR3 DNA: TGCGCCAGCAGCGTGGGACTAGCGGGAGGCCCCAGCGACACCGGGGAGCTGTTTTTT
CDR3 protein: CASSVGLAGGPSDTGELFF